Below, 7 T cell receptor beta chains from the same sample are listed, as sequenced in a study of cytomegalovirus exposure and HLA in healthy donors. In the PCR, 60 Vbeta and 13 Jbeta primers were used. Sequencing used immunoSEQ multiplex PCR; TCRdb keeps in-frame clones, though not all of them. The sample lists some 160,000 clones; roughly three quarters were seen once. Source material: PBMCs. These receptors all come from a woman aged 35 to 49 in good health and CMV-seropositive.

CDR3 protein: CAWSVKRARGTGELFF. The CDR3 DNA reads TGTGCCTGGAGTGTCAAAAGGGCCCGGGGCACCGGGGAGCTGTTTTTT. This chain uses TRBV30 with TRBJ2-2, with D possibly being TRBD2 (5 bases). Germline V CDR1 and CDR2: GTSNPN, SVGIG (reference sequence). The CDR3 has 16 residues. V was clipped by 0 bases and J by 4 bases, with 15 bases between them.

The chain carries TRBV6-1 and TRBJ2-7; 7 bases are shared with TRBD1. Germline loops: CDR1 MNHNS, CDR2 SASEGT. This CDR3 is 15 amino acids long. With 5 bases clipped from V and 3 bases from J, the junction kept 10 bases outside the gene matches. CDR3: CASSKHRGPHYEQYF. CDR3 coding DNA: TGTGCCAGCAGTAAGCACAGGGGACCCCACTACGAGCAGTACTTC.

The rearrangement uses TRBV4-3 and TRBJ1-1; D is uncertain. The CDR3 sequence is 15 residues long. Germline CDR1 is LGHNA and CDR2 is YSLEER. Deletions cut 4 bases from V and 4 bases from J, with 16 bases between. In nucleotides, the CDR3 is TGCGCCAGCAGCCCCCAGTTAGGAGTTCGCACTGAAGCTTTCTTT. Its protein product is CASSPQLGVRTEAFF.

For this clone: Relative to the germline gene, one junction end is altered; a read error may explain this. The chain uses TRBV5-6 and TRBJ2-6, with D perhaps matching TRBD2 (6 bases). Looked up from germline, CDR1 is SGHDT and CDR2 is YYEEEE. The CDR3 is 15 residues long. CDR3 in DNA: TGTGCCAGCAGCTTCGGAAGCGGAGGGGCCAACGGCCTGACTTTC. It is translated as CASSFGSGGANGLTF.

The chain uses TRBV7-9 and TRBJ2-1; 13 nucleotides agree with TRBD2. The junction had 8 bases not matched to a gene; V was cut back by 6 bases and J by 9 bases. Germline V lookup: CDR1 SEHNR, CDR2 FQNEAQ (reference sequence). The CDR3 covers 15 residues. CDR3 coding DNA: TGTGCCAGCAGTCCAACTAGCGGGGGGGCGGGTGAGCAGTTCTTC. The encoded protein is CASSPTSGGAGEQFF.

The J gene is TRBJ1-4, the V gene TRBV5-1, with 11 bases that match TRBD1. The length of the CDR3 is 15 residues. Germline CDR1 is SGHRS and CDR2 is YFSETQ. Trimming removed 5 bases from V and 7 bases from J; junction bases left unmatched: 7. The CDR3 bases are TGCGCCAGCAGGGATACCGGGACAGGGGGTGAAAAACTGTTTTTT. Translating gives CASRDTGTGGEKLFF. Full variable domain (outside the CDR3, taken from reference TRBV5-1 and TRBJ1-4): KAGVTQTPRYLIKTRGQQVTLSCSPISGHRSVSWYQQTPGQGLQFLFEYFSETQRNKGNFPGRFSGRQFSNSRSEMNVSTLELGDSALYLCASRDTGTGGEKLFFGSGTQLSVL.

This clone was counted a few times. The CDR3 nucleotides are TGTGCCAGCAACCTCTCGTGGGGACTTTACGAGCAGTACTTC. The encoded protein is CASNLSWGLYEQYF. J is TRBJ2-7 and V is TRBV6-1; weak D call: TRBD2 (6 bases). Germline lookup yields CDR1 MNHNS and CDR2 SASEGT. The V end was cut by 7 bases, the J end by 4 bases, with 17 bases between. This CDR3 region has 14 residues.